Detailed here is one T cell receptor (beta chain). The antigen is undetermined. The sample originates from a study of T cells after yellow fever vaccination. On the study more broadly: Those fractions that held only low numbers of cells were prepared using the SMART-Seq v4 Ultra Low Input RNA kit. Study-level points and caveats: A weaker but faster secondary response was observed, peaking on day 5 versus 15. A minor fraction of clonotypes spanned both CD4 and CD8 compartments. Post-booster samples contained most primary-vaccination clones (about 96% CD4, about 87% CD8).

In TCRdb, the 5' RACE reads were re-called with MiXCR into one record per CDR3 protein. The table records 550,000 to 750,000 distinct CDR3 sequences, roughly 13% of them present only once. The germline V gene has CDR1 SQVTM and CDR2 ANQGSEA. The CDR3 has 16 amino acids. V was pared by 4 bases and J by 2 bases, with 5 bases of the junction left unmatched. The TCR comes from a man aged 25 to 45 who received the YFV17D yellow fever vaccine. The sequences come from PBMCs, collected on the day of the yellow fever booster vaccination. The gene calls are TRBV29-1 and TRBJ2-3, with TRBD2 matching 14 bases. The CDR3 DNA follows: TGCAGCGTTGTGGGACTAGCGGGAGCACCCACAGATACGCAGTATTTT. Translating it yields CSVVGLAGAPTDTQYF.